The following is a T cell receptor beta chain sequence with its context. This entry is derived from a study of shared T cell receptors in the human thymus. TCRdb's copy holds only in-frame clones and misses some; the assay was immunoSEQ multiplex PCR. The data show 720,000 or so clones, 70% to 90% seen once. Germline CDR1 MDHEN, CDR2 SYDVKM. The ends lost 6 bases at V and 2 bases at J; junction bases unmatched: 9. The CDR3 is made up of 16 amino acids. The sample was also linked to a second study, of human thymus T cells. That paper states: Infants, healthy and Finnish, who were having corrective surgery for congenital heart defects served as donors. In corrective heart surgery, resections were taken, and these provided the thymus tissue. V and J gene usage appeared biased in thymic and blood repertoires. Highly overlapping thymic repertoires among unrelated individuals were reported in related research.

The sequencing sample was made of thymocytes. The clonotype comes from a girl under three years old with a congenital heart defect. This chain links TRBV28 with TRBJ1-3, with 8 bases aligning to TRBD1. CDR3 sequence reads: CASRKMDRETGNTIYF. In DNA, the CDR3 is TGTGCCAGCAGGAAAATGGACAGGGAGACTGGAAACACCATATATTTT.